This T cell receptor (beta chain) was identified during a study of shared clonotypes between healthy human individuals. Background on the study: Aged between 18 and 49, the donors were two women and a few men. Study observations and caveats: Despite large depth, sorted-subset datasets appeared incompletely sequenced.

Several immunoSEQ plates held equal portions of the genomic DNA taken from each subset. Some clones are missing from TCRdb's copy, which holds only in-frame ones; the method was immunoSEQ multiplex PCR. Of 1,500,000 or so clones in the sample, roughly 96% are singletons; the top ten hold about 1.2%. The germline CDR1 and CDR2 sequences are SGHDT and YYEEEE. J lost 4 bases, V lost 4 bases, and 2 bases had no gene match. The CDR3 is made up of 14 amino acids. A note on this clone: Its antigen is still unknown.

The chain carries TRBV5-6 and TRBJ1-4; 9 bases align to TRBD1. Sequencing used naive CD4+ T cells sorted from blood. Subset denoted: CD45RA+ positively selected. The source of this sequence is a man aged 25 to 40 in good health. The DNA for the CDR3 is TGTGCCAGCAGCGCGGACAGGGGTAATGAAAAACTGTTTTTT. Its translation is CASSADRGNEKLFF.